Listed below are T cell receptor beta chains from one sample, sequenced in a study of T-cell reconstitution after alpha-beta-depleted transplantation in children. Via MiXCR, TCRdb re-called the PCR reads, giving one row per CDR3 protein. The sample holds about 830,000 distinct CDR3 sequences, 15% to 20% seen once. Sequencing used PBMCs, mostly from graft donor cells, obtained 360 days after TCRalphabeta/CD19-depleted stem cell transplant. Receptors originate from a male patient aged 10-17 years who had a stem cell transplant for acute lymphoblastic leukemia, so the T cells may come from the graft donor. CDR3s include the opening cysteine and the closing phenylalanine or tryptophan. D genes are given only for firm matches. Clone size appears in some rows only: once, few, many, or a class for an expanded clone.

len	abundance	d_gene	v_gene	j_gene	CDR3aa	CDR3nt
16	few	-	TRBV5-6	TRBJ1-2	CASSLGTGGSDYGYTF	TGTGCCAGCAGCTTGGGTACGGGGGGCTCGGACTATGGCTACACCTTC
14	many	-	TRBV4-1	TRBJ2-7	CASSPLRVSYEQYF	TGCGCCAGCAGCCCCCTAAGGGTATCCTACGAGCAGTACTTC
20	many	-	TRBV5-1	TRBJ2-3	CASSLGGAIQTGRGTDTQYF	TGCGCCAGCAGCTTGGGAGGGGCAATTCAAACGGGACGAGGCACAGATACGCAGTATTTT
16	-	-	TRBV29-1	TRBJ2-7	CSVPGGRTAAVYEQYF	TGCAGCGTTCCCGGAGGCCGGACGGCCGCCGTCTACGAGCAGTACTTC
15	few	TRBD1	TRBV3-1	TRBJ2-5	CASSQEQGAEETQYF	TGTGCCAGCAGCCAGGAACAGGGGGCAGAAGAGACCCAGTACTTC
15	few	-	TRBV5-1	TRBJ1-1	CASSFLQEGRTEAFF	TGCGCCAGCAGCTTCCTACAGGAGGGGCGGACTGAAGCTTTCTTT
13	-	-	TRBV13	TRBJ1-1	CASSSQANYEAFF	TGTGCCAGCAGCTCTCAGGCAAACTATGAAGCTTTCTTT
18	-	-	TRBV27	TRBJ2-2	CASRPPSGKGGWTGELFF	TGTGCCAGCAGACCTCCCAGTGGTAAAGGGGGGTGGACCGGGGAGCTGTTTTTT
14	few	-	TRBV23-1	TRBJ2-5	CASSQSPAQETQYF	TGCGCCAGCAGTCAATCTCCGGCACAAGAGACCCAGTACTTC
13	few	-	TRBV4-1	TRBJ1-2	CASSQTGPRGYTF	TGCGCCAGCAGCCAAACTGGACCGCGCGGCTACACCTTC
15	few	TRBD1	TRBV2	TRBJ1-6	CASSRDRGGNSPLHF	TGTGCCAGCAGCAGGGACAGGGGGGGAAATTCACCCCTCCACTTT
13	-	-	TRBV5-1	TRBJ2-1	CASSLDSGLEQFF	TGCGCCAGCAGCTTGGACTCAGGGCTTGAGCAGTTCTTC
16	-	TRBD1	TRBV10-3	TRBJ2-5	CAISESVQGSQETQYF	TGTGCCATCAGTGAGTCGGTACAGGGGAGTCAAGAGACCCAGTACTTC
12	many	-	TRBV12-3/TRBV12-4	TRBJ2-2	CASTVGAGELFF	TGTGCCAGTACAGTAGGGGCCGGGGAGCTGTTTTTT
14	-	-	TRBV5-1	TRBJ2-3	CASSWGSYTDTQYF	TGCGCCAGCAGCTGGGGCTCCTACACAGATACGCAGTATTTT
15	-	-	TRBV6-1	TRBJ2-6	CASRRITSGANVLTF	TGTGCCAGCAGACGTATCACCTCTGGGGCCAACGTCCTGACTTTC
14	many	-	TRBV4-1	TRBJ2-2	CASSPFRGDGELFF	TGCGCCAGCAGCCCCTTTAGGGGGGACGGGGAGCTGTTTTTT
13	few	-	TRBV5-1	TRBJ1-1	CASSFNVNTEAFF	TGCGCCAGCAGCTTCAATGTGAACACTGAAGCTTTCTTT
18	-	TRBD1	TRBV9	TRBJ2-2	CASSHPQATGYGTGELFF	TGTGCCAGCAGCCATCCTCAAGCGACAGGGTACGGCACCGGGGAGCTGTTTTTT
15	-	-	TRBV12-3/TRBV12-4	TRBJ1-6	CASSLQTDSNSPLHF	TGTGCCAGCAGTCTACAAACGGACAGCAATTCACCCCTCCACTTT
16	-	TRBD1	TRBV27	TRBJ2-7	CASSYQGQAGTYEQYF	TGTGCCAGCAGTTACCAGGGACAGGCCGGCACCTACGAGCAGTACTTC
19	-	-	TRBV18	TRBJ2-1	CASSPPRTGVRAQAHEQFF	TGTGCCAGCTCACCACCGAGGACGGGAGTCCGCGCACAGGCACATGAGCAGTTCTTC
16	-	TRBD2	TRBV12-3/TRBV12-4	TRBJ2-1	CASRLRAGGPGNEQFF	TGTGCCAGCAGACTCCGTGCGGGAGGGCCAGGTAATGAGCAGTTCTTC
16	-	-	TRBV5-5	TRBJ2-5	CASSPYFGGGEETQYF	TGTGCCAGCAGCCCCTACTTCGGTGGAGGGGAAGAGACCCAGTACTTC
14	few	-	TRBV7-8	TRBJ1-1	CASSPARGNTEAFF	TGTGCCAGCAGCCCCGCCCGCGGTAACACTGAAGCTTTCTTT
16	few	TRBD1	TRBV4-2	TRBJ2-1	CASSQLGQGSYNEQFF	TGTGCCAGCAGCCAACTCGGACAGGGATCCTACAATGAGCAGTTCTTC
14	few	-	TRBV12-3/TRBV12-4	TRBJ2-4	CASSRYTGLLIQYF	TGTGCCAGCAGCCGGTACACGGGACTCCTAATTCAGTACTTC
12	-	-	TRBV5-1	TRBJ2-1	CASRVLNNEQFF	TGCGCCAGCCGGGTCCTTAACAATGAGCAGTTCTTC
17	many	TRBD2	TRBV11-3	TRBJ2-7	CASSLDRGGLFPYEQYF	TGTGCCAGCAGCTTAGATCGGGGGGGTCTTTTCCCCTACGAGCAGTACTTC
14	many	-	TRBV18	TRBJ2-2	CASSPNLDTGELFF	TGTGCCAGCTCGCCTAACTTGGACACCGGGGAGCTGTTTTTT
16	few	-	TRBV7-6	TRBJ1-6	CASSISLQRRNSPLHF	TGTGCCAGCAGCATCTCTCTTCAGCGGAGGAATTCACCCCTCCACTTT
13	-	-	TRBV5-1	TRBJ1-1	CASSLKGDTEAFF	TGCGCCAGCAGCTTAAAGGGGGACACTGAAGCTTTCTTT
15	many	-	TRBV5-1	TRBJ1-2	CASSLGTVPNYGYTF	TGCGCCAGCAGCTTGGGAACAGTTCCTAACTATGGCTACACCTTC
19	few	-	TRBV5-1	TRBJ2-1	CASSNALPFGGSIYNEQFF	TGCGCCAGCAGCAACGCACTGCCTTTCGGAGGGTCGATCTACAATGAGCAGTTCTTC
15	many	-	TRBV7-9	TRBJ1-5	CASSFAGTAGQPQHF	TGTGCCAGCAGCTTTGCCGGAACAGCGGGTCAGCCCCAGCATTTT
14	few	TRBD2	TRBV6-1	TRBJ2-7	CASSPLAVNYEQYF	TGTGCCAGCAGTCCGCTAGCGGTTAACTACGAGCAGTACTTC
13	-	-	TRBV30	TRBJ1-3	CAWSDHSGNTIYF	TGTGCCTGGAGTGACCACTCTGGAAACACCATATATTTT
13	-	TRBD1	TRBV24-1	TRBJ2-7	CATSDSYRGRLYF	TGTGCCACCAGTGATTCGTACAGGGGGCGACTGTACTTC
14	many	-	TRBV12-3/TRBV12-4	TRBJ2-5	CASRPQGAQETQYF	TGTGCCAGCAGGCCGCAGGGAGCCCAAGAGACCCAGTACTTC
15	many	-	TRBV20-1	TRBJ1-2	CSASHQSGTNYGYTF	TGCAGTGCTAGTCACCAGTCAGGGACTAACTATGGCTACACCTTC
13	many	-	TRBV4-1	TRBJ2-7	CASSFPGAYEQYF	TGCGCCAGCAGCTTCCCTGGGGCTTACGAGCAGTACTTC
16	-	TRBD2	TRBV6-2/TRBV6-3	TRBJ2-1	CASSYSRLAEYNEQFF	TGTGCCAGCAGTTACTCACGGCTAGCGGAATACAATGAGCAGTTCTTC
14	many	-	TRBV15	TRBJ1-4	CATSRDATNEKLFF	TGTGCCACCAGCAGAGATGCAACTAATGAAAAACTGTTTTTT
19	-	TRBD2	TRBV5-1	TRBJ2-4	CASISRAGVIGVGKNIQYF	TGCGCCAGCATCTCCAGGGCGGGAGTCATCGGAGTAGGCAAAAACATTCAGTACTTC
15	few	-	TRBV29-1	TRBJ2-7	CSVVSSGALSYEQYF	TGCAGCGTTGTGTCGTCTGGCGCCCTATCCTACGAGCAGTACTTC
16	-	-	TRBV20-1	TRBJ1-5	CSARLRGGLSNQPQHF	TGCAGTGCTAGACTGCGGGGGGGGTTAAGTAATCAGCCCCAGCATTTT
15	few	-	TRBV4-1	TRBJ1-1	CASSLGRWANTEAFF	TGCGCCAGCAGCCTTGGCCGGTGGGCGAACACTGAAGCTTTCTTT
13	-	-	TRBV7-9	TRBJ2-7	CASSLWVAYEQYF	TGTGCCAGCAGCTTGTGGGTAGCCTACGAGCAGTACTTC
19	few	TRBD2	TRBV3-1	TRBJ2-3	CASSQAPMVMTSGTDTQYF	TGTGCCAGCAGCCAAGCCCCTATGGTGATGACTAGCGGCACAGATACGCAGTATTTT
15	many	-	TRBV20-1	TRBJ1-5	CSARAIGRSNQPQHF	TGCAGTGCTAGAGCCATCGGTAGGAGCAATCAGCCCCAGCATTTT
14	few	TRBD1	TRBV29-1	TRBJ2-7	CSVLTGFTFYEQYF	TGCAGCGTCTTGACAGGGTTCACATTCTACGAGCAGTACTTC
14	few	-	TRBV27	TRBJ2-1	CASSLPRDNGEQFF	TGTGCCAGCAGTTTACCGCGGGATAATGGTGAGCAGTTCTTC
15	-	-	TRBV5-1	TRBJ1-3	CASSFEGEDGNTIYF	TGCGCCAGCAGCTTTGAAGGGGAAGACGGAAACACCATATATTTT
13	few	TRBD1	TRBV11-3	TRBJ2-1	CASSARTGNEQFF	TGTGCCAGCAGCGCACGGACAGGGAATGAGCAGTTCTTC
15	few	-	TRBV20-1	TRBJ2-1	CSARDPLTRRGEQFF	TGCAGTGCTAGAGATCCCCTGACTAGAAGGGGCGAGCAGTTCTTC
15	few	-	TRBV11-3	TRBJ2-7	CASSPMGGFSYEQYF	TGTGCCAGCAGCCCCATGGGCGGGTTCTCCTACGAGCAGTACTTC
14	-	-	TRBV19	TRBJ2-7	CASNTRQGSHEQYF	TGTGCCAGTAATACTCGGCAGGGGAGCCACGAGCAGTACTTC